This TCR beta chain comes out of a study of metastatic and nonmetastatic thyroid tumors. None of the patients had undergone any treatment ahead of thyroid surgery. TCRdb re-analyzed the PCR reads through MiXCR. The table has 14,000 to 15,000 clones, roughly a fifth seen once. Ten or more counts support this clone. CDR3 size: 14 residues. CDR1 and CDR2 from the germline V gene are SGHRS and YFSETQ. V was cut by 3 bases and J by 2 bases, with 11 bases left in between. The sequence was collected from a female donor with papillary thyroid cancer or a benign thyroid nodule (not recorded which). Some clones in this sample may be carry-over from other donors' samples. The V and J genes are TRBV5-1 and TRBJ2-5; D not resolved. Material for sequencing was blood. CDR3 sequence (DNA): TGCGCCAGCAGCTCGCACGAAATACAAGAGACCCAGTACTTC. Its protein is CASSSHEIQETQYF.